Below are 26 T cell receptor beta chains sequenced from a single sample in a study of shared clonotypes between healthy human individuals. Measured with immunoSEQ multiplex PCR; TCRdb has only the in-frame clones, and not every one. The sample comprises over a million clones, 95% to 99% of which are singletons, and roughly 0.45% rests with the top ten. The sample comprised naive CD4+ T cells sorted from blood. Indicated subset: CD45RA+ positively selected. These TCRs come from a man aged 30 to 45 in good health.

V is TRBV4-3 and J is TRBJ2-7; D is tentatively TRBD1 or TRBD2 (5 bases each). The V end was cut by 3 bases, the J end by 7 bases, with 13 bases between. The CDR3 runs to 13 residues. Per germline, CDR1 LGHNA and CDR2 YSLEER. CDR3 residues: CASSQGRWGEQYF. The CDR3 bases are TGCGCCAGCAGCCAGGGACGGTGGGGTGAGCAGTACTTC.

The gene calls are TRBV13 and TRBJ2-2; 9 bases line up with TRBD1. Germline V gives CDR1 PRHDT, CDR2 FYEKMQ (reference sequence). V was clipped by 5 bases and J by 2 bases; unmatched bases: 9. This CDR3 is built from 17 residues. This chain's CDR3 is CASSVETGQGNTGELFF. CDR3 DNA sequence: TGTGCCAGCAGCGTTGAAACGGGACAGGGTAACACCGGGGAGCTGTTTTTT.

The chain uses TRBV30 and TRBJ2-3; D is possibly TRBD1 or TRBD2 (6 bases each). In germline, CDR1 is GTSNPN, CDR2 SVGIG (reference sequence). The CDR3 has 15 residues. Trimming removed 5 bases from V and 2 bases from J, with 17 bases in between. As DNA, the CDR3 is TGTGCCTGGGACCGGGGGCGGGCTACCACAGATACGCAGTATTTT. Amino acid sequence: CAWDRGRATTDTQYF. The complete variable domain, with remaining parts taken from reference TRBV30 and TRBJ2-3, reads SQTIHQWPATLVQPVGSPLSLECTVEGTSNPNLYWYRQAAGRGLQLLFYSVGIGQISSEVPQNLSASRPQDRQFILSSKKLLLSDSGFYLCAWDRGRATTDTQYFGPGTRLTVL.

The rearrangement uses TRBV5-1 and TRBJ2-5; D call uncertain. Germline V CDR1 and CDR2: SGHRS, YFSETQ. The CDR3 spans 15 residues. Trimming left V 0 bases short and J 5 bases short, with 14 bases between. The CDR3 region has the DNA TGCGCCAGCAGCTTGGCCGGTATTAGGCGGGAGACCCAGTACTTC. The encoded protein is CASSLAGIRRETQYF.

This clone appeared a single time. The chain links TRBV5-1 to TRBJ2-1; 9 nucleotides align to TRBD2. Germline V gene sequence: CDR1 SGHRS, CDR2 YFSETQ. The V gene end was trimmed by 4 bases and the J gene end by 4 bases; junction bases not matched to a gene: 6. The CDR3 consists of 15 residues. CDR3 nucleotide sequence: TGCGCCAGCAGCACTTCTAGCGGGACTTACAATGAGCAGTTCTTC. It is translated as CASSTSSGTYNEQFF.

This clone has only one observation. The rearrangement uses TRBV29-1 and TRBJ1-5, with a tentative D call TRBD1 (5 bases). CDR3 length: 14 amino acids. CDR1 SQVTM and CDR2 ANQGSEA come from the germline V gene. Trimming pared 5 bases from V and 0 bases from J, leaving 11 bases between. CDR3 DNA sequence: TGCAGCGTTTTGGGGGACGGTAGCAATCAGCCCCAGCATTTT. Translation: CSVLGDGSNQPQHF.

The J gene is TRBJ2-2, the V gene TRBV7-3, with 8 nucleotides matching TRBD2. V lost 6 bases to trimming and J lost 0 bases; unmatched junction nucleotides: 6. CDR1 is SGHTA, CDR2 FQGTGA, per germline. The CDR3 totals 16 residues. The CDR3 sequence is CASSSPGLANTGELFF. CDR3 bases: TGTGCCAGCAGTTCTCCGGGACTAGCGAACACCGGGGAGCTGTTTTTT.

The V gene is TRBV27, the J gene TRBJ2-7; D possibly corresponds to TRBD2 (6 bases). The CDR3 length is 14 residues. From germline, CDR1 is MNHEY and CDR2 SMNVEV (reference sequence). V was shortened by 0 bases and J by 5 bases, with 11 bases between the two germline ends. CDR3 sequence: CASSLSRELDEQYF. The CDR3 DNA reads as TGTGCCAGCAGTTTATCGCGGGAATTAGACGAGCAGTACTTC.

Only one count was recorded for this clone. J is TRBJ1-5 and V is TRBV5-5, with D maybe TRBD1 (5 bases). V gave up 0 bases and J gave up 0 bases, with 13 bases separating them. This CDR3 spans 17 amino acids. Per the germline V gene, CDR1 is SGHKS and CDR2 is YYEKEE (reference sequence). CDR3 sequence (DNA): TGTGCCAGCAGCTTGGAAGCAGGGAAACGTAGCAATCAGCCCCAGCATTTT. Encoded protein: CASSLEAGKRSNQPQHF. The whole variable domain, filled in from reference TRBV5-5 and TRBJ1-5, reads DAGVTQSPTHLIKTRGQQVTLRCSPISGHKSVSWYQQVLGQGPQFIFQYYEKEERGRGNFPDRFSARQFPNYSSELNVNALLLGDSALYLCASSLEAGKRSNQPQHFGDGTRLSIL.

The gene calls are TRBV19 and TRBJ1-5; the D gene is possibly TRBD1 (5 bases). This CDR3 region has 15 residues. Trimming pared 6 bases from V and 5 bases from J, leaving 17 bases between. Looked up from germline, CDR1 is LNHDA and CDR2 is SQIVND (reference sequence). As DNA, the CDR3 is TGTGCCAGTAGAACGGGACCCCTTCTTGATCAGCCCCAGCATTTT. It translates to CASRTGPLLDQPQHF.

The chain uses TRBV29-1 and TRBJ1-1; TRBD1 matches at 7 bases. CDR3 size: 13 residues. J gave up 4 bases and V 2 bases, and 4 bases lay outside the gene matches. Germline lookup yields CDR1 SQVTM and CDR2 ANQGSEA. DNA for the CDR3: TGCAGCGTTGAAAGGGGGCTGGTCACTGAAGCTTTCTTT. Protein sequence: CSVERGLVTEAFF.

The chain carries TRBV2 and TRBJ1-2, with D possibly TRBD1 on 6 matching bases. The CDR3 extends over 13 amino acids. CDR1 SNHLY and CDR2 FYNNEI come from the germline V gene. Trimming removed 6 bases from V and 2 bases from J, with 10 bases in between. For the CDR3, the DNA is TGTGCCAGCAGAAACACAGGGAACTATGGCTACACCTTC. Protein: CASRNTGNYGYTF.

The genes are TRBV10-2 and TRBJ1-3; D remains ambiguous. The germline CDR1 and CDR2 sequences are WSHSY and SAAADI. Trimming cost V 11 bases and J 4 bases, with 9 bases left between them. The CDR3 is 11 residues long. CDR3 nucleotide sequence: TGCGCCGCTAGGGAGGGAAACACCATATATTTT. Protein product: CAAREGNTIYF.

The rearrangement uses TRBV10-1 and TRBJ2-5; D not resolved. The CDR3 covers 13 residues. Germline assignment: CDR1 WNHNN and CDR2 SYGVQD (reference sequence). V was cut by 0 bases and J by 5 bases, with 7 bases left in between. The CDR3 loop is CASSESAGETQYF. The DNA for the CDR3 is TGCGCCAGCAGTGAGTCCGCCGGGGAGACCCAGTACTTC.

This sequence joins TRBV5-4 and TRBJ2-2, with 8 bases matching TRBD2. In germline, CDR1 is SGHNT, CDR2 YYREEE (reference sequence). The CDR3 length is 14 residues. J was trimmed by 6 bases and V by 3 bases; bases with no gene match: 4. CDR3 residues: CASSSLGLAGELFF. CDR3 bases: TGTGCCAGCAGCTCCCTGGGACTAGCCGGGGAGCTGTTTTTT. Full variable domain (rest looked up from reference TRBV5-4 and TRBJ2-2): ETGVTQSPTHLIKTRGQQVTLRCSSQSGHNTVSWYQQALGQGPQFIFQYYREEENGRGNFPPRFSGLQFPNYSSELNVNALELDDSALYLCASSSLGLAGELFFGEGSRLTVL.

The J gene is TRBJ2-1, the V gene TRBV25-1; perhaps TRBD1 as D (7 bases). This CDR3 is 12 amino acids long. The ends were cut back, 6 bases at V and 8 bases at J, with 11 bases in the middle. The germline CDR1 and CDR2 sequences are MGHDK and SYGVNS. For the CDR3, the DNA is TGTGCCAGCAGACAGGGGAGGTATGAGCAGTTCTTC. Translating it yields CASRQGRYEQFF.

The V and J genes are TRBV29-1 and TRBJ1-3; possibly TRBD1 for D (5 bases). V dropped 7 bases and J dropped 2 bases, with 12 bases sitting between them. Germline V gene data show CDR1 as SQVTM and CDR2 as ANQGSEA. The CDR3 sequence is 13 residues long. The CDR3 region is CSAGTSAGNTIYF. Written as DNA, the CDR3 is TGCAGCGCTGGGACTTCGGCTGGAAACACCATATATTTT. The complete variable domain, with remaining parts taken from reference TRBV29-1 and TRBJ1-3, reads SAVISQKPSRDICQRGTSLTIQCQVDSQVTMMFWYRQQPGQSLTLIATANQGSEATYESGFVIDKFPISRPNLTFSTLTVSNMSPEDSSIYLCSAGTSAGNTIYFGEGSWLTVV.

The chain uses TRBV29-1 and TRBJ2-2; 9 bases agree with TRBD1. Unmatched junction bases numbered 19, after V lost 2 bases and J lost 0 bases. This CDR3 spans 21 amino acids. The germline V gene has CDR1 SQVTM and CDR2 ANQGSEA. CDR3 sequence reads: CSVEKHIPGQGRASNTGELFF. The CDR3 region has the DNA TGCAGCGTTGAAAAGCACATCCCGGGACAGGGAAGGGCCTCGAACACCGGGGAGCTGTTTTTT.

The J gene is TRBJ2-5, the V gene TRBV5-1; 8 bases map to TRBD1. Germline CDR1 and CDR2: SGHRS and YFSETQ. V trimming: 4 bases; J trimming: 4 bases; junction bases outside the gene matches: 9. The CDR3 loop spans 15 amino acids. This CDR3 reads CASSRGWDRRETQYF. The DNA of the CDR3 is TGCGCCAGCAGCCGCGGATGGGACAGGAGAGAGACCCAGTACTTC. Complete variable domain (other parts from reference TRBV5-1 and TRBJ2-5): KAGVTQTPRYLIKTRGQQVTLSCSPISGHRSVSWYQQTPGQGLQFLFEYFSETQRNKGNFPGRFSGRQFSNSRSEMNVSTLELGDSALYLCASSRGWDRRETQYFGPGTRLLVL.

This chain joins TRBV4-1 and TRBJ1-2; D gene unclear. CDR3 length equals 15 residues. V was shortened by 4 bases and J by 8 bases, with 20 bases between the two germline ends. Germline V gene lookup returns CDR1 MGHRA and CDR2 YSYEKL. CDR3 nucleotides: TGCGCCAGCAGCCCCCCCGAGGGAGTTTTGTACGGCTACACCTTC. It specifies CASSPPEGVLYGYTF.

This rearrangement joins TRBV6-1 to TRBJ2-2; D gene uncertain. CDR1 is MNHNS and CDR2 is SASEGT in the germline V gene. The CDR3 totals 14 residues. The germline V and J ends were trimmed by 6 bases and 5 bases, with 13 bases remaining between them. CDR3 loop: CASSNEFGTGELFF. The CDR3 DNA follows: TGTGCCAGCAGCAATGAATTTGGTACCGGGGAGCTGTTTTTT.

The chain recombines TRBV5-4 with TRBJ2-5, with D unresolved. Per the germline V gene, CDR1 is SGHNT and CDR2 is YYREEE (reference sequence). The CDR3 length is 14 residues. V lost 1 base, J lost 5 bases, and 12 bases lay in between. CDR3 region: CASSLTRLGETQYF. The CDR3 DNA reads TGTGCCAGCAGCTTGACGAGGCTAGGGGAGACCCAGTACTTC.

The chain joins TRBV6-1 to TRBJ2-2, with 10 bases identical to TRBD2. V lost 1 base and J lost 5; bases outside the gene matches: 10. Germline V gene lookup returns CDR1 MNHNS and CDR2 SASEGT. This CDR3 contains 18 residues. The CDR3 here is CASSEVGTSARRTGELFF. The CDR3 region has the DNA TGTGCCAGCAGTGAAGTTGGGACTAGCGCGAGGAGAACCGGGGAGCTGTTTTTT.

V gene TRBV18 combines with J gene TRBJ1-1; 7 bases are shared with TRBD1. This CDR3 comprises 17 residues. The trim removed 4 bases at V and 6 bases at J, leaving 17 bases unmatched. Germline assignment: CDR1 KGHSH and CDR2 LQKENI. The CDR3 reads CASSRLDRVLSTAEAFF. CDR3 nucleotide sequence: TGTGCCAGCTCACGACTAGACAGGGTATTGTCGACCGCTGAAGCTTTCTTT.

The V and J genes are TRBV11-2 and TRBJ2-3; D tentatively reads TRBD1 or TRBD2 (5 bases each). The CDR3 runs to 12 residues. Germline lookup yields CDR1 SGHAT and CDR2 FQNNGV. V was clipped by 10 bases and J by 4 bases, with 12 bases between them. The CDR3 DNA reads TGTGCCATCCAAACGGGGCCAGATACGCAGTATTTT. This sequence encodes CAIQTGPDTQYF.

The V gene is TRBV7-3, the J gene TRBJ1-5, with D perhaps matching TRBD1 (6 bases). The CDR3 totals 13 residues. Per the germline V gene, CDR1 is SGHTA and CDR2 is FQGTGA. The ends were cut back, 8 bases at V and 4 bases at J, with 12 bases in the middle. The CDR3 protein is CASALTGNQPQHF. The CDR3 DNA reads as TGTGCCAGCGCGTTGACAGGAAATCAGCCCCAGCATTTT.